A single sample is the source of the 27 T cell receptor beta chains below, sequenced in a study of blood T cell repertoires in COVID-19. This table comes from immunoSEQ multiplex PCR, and its TCRdb copy is limited to in-frame clones, with some not included. Of roughly 150,000 clones listed, approximately 82% are singletons. Sequencing was performed on PBMCs or T cells enriched from blood (not recorded which). The source is a man in his sixties who had recovered from COVID-19.

The chain links TRBV11-2 to TRBJ2-5, with 9 bases that match TRBD1. Germline V lookup: CDR1 SGHAT, CDR2 FQNNGV. The trim removed 5 bases at V and 5 bases at J, leaving 6 bases unmatched. CDR3 length: 14 residues. CDR3 DNA sequence: TGTGCCAGCAGCGTACAGGGGGCACTTGAGACCCAGTACTTC. This codes for CASSVQGALETQYF. The variable domain in full, completed from reference TRBV11-2 and TRBJ2-5, reads EAGVAQSPRYKIIEKRQSVAFWCNPISGHATLYWYQQILGQGPKLLIQFQNNGVVDDSQLPKDRFSAERLKGVDSTLKIQPAKLEDSAVYLCASSVQGALETQYFGPGTRLLVL.

This clone was detected only a few times. The chain has TRBV6-5 and TRBJ2-7, with 11 bases aligning to TRBD2. Losses at the gene ends were 4 bases for V and 6 bases for J; bases not matched to a gene: 8. The CDR3 runs 15 residues. The germline CDR1 and CDR2 sequences are MNHEY and SVGAGI. CDR3 protein: CASSSPGLAVAEQYF. CDR3 DNA: TGTGCCAGCAGTTCACCGGGACTAGCGGTGGCCGAGCAGTACTTC.

Details on this clone: In the same sample, other DNA sequences code for this CDR3. This chain uses TRBV7-6 with TRBJ1-1; 7 bases map to TRBD1. The CDR3 is 14 residues long. The germline CDR1 and CDR2 sequences are SGHVS and FNYEAQ. Trimming took 1 base from V and 1 from J; bases not matched to a gene: 0. For the CDR3, the DNA is TGTGCCAGCAGCTTAGGACAGGGGAACACTGAAGCTTTCTTT. It codes for CASSLGQGNTEAFF. The variable domain in full, completed from reference TRBV7-6 and TRBJ1-1, reads GAGVSQSPRYKVTKRGQDVALRCDPISGHVSLYWYRQALGQGPEFLTYFNYEAQQDKSGLPNDRFSAERPEGSISTLTIQRTEQRDSAMYRCASSLGQGNTEAFFGQGTRLTVV.

The V gene is TRBV10-3, the J gene TRBJ2-7, with unresolved D. The V gene's germline CDR1 is ENHRY and CDR2 SYGVKD. The CDR3 runs to 12 residues. The V end was cut by 3 bases, the J end by 4 bases, with 7 bases between. The CDR3 is CAISDEDYEQYF. CDR3 DNA: TGTGCCATCAGTGATGAGGATTACGAGCAGTACTTC.

The V call is TRBV5-6, the J call TRBJ1-1, with D uncertain. Germline assignment: CDR1 SGHDT and CDR2 YYEEEE. Between the trimmed V and J ends, which lost 1 base and 4 bases, there was a span of 8 bases. CDR3 length: 13 residues. CDR3 residues: CASSLRAGTEAFF. The CDR3, as DNA: TGTGCCAGCAGCTTGCGAGCAGGCACTGAAGCTTTCTTT.

The chain recombines TRBV27 with TRBJ1-5; D is uncertain. V was shortened by 6 bases and J by 0 bases, with 6 bases between the two germline ends. The CDR3 length is 13 residues. Germline V gives CDR1 MNHEY, CDR2 SMNVEV (reference sequence). CDR3 region: CASREYSNQPQHF. CDR3 DNA: TGTGCCAGCAGAGAGTATAGCAATCAGCCCCAGCATTTT.

The chain is built from TRBV7-2 and TRBJ2-5, with D uncertain. The CDR3 spans 15 residues. The ends were cut back, 2 bases at V and 1 base at J, with 11 bases in the middle. The germline CDR1 and CDR2 sequences are SGHTA and FQGNSA. The CDR3 bases are TGTGCCAGCAGCTTATCCTCTAGGTCCCAAGAGACCCAGTACTTC. Translating it yields CASSLSSRSQETQYF.

This rearrangement joins TRBV11-3 to TRBJ2-2, with D hard to call. CDR3 length equals 13 residues. V was clipped by 4 bases and J by 6 bases, with 9 bases between them. Germline CDR1 reads SGHNT; CDR2 reads YENEEA. CDR3 nucleotides: TGTGCCAGCAGCTCCCCGAGAGCCGGGGAGCTGTTTTTT. Translated, it gives CASSSPRAGELFF.

V gene TRBV15 combines with J gene TRBJ2-3; tentative D call: TRBD1 (5 bases). V was pared by 1 base and J by 2 bases, with 13 bases between. This CDR3 is 16 amino acids long. Per germline, CDR1 LNHNV and CDR2 YYDKDF (reference sequence). CDR3 loop: CATSRAGAPLTDTQYF. In nucleotides, the CDR3 is TGTGCCACCAGCAGAGCTGGGGCCCCCCTCACAGATACGCAGTATTTT. Combining the CDR3 with reference TRBV15 and TRBJ2-3 gives the whole variable domain DAMVIQNPRYQVTQFGKPVTLSCSQTLNHNVMYWYQQKSSQAPKLLFHYYDKDFNNEADTPDNFQSRRPNTSFCFLDIRSPGLGDTAMYLCATSRAGAPLTDTQYFGPGTRLTVL.

The sample holds many counts of this clone. This chain joins TRBV6-5 and TRBJ2-1, with 11 bases identical to TRBD2. CDR3 length: 15 residues. From germline, CDR1 is MNHEY and CDR2 SVGAGI. The ends lost 5 bases at V and 5 bases at J; junction bases unmatched: 5. The CDR3 nucleotides read TGTGCCAGCAGTATTACTAGCGGGGGAAACAATGAGCAGTTCTTC. Protein: CASSITSGGNNEQFF.

The chain links TRBV30 to TRBJ1-6; the match to TRBD1 covers 8 bases. In germline, CDR1 is GTSNPN, CDR2 SVGIG (reference sequence). CDR3 length: 14 residues. The chain's CDR3 is CATKWTGLNSPLHF. CDR3 nucleotide sequence: TGTGCGACCAAGTGGACAGGGTTGAATTCACCCCTCCACTTT.

This chain connects TRBV20-1 to TRBJ1-2; TRBD1 matches 7 bases. Germline V CDR1 and CDR2: DFQATT, SNEGSKA (reference sequence). This CDR3 region has 13 residues. V dropped 3 bases and J dropped 3; count of bases not matched to a gene: 4. The chain's CDR3 is CSASGGQHYGYTF. CDR3 sequence (DNA): TGCAGTGCTAGTGGGGGACAGCACTATGGCTACACCTTC.

The V and J genes are TRBV24-1 and TRBJ2-7; 11 nucleotides line up with TRBD1. The V gene end was trimmed by 1 base and the J gene end by 4 bases; junction bases not matched to a gene: 5. This CDR3 region has 16 residues. Germline V lookup: CDR1 KGHDR, CDR2 SFDVKD. CDR3 coding DNA: TGTGCCACCAGTGATTTACTTGGGACAGGGGGTTACGAGCAGTACTTC. This sequence encodes CATSDLLGTGGYEQYF.

The sample holds a few counts of this clone. V gene TRBV4-2 combines with J gene TRBJ2-6, with 9 bases aligning to TRBD1. Germline values: CDR1 LGHNA, CDR2 YNFKEQ. Trimming removed 3 bases from V and 4 bases from J; junction bases left unmatched: 7. The CDR3 runs to 17 residues. The CDR3 DNA follows: TGTGCCAGCAGCCAGACACAGGGGGCTGGAGGGGCCAACGTCCTGACTTTC. It is translated as CASSQTQGAGGANVLTF.

The chain links TRBV9 to TRBJ2-7; TRBD2 matches 9 bases. The length of the CDR3 is 16 residues. With V trimmed by 0 bases and J by 3 bases, 7 bases remained unmatched. Germline CDR1 and CDR2: SGDLS and YYNGEE. CDR3: CASSVDSSGAIYEQYF. The CDR3, as DNA: TGTGCCAGCAGCGTAGATTCTAGCGGGGCTATCTACGAGCAGTACTTC.

The V gene is TRBV6-6, the J gene TRBJ1-2, with a weak D call TRBD1 (6 bases). The germline CDR1 and CDR2 sequences are MNHNY and SVGAGI (reference sequence). Trimming took 0 bases from V and 3 from J, leaving 14 bases between them. This CDR3 comprises 16 residues. The CDR3 sequence is CASSYSKAGDDYGYTF. The CDR3 DNA sequence: TGTGCCAGCAGTTACTCGAAAGCAGGGGACGACTATGGCTACACCTTC.

This sequence joins TRBV28 and TRBJ1-5, with 7 bases fitting TRBD1. This CDR3 is built from 13 residues. Trimming took 5 bases from V and 2 from J; bases not matched to a gene: 0. Germline CDR1 reads MDHEN; CDR2 reads SYDVKM. CDR3 protein: CASSGTGNQPQHF. Written as DNA, the CDR3 is TGTGCCAGCAGTGGGACAGGCAATCAGCCCCAGCATTTT. Using reference TRBV28 and TRBJ1-5 for the parts outside the CDR3, the full variable domain is DVKVTQSSRYLVKRTGEKVFLECVQDMDHENMFWYRQDPGLGLRLIYFSYDVKMKEKGDIPEGYSVSREKKERFSLILESASTNQTSMYLCASSGTGNQPQHFGDGTRLSIL.

V gene TRBV5-5 combines with J gene TRBJ2-5; possibly TRBD1 for D (5 bases). The CDR3 loop spans 14 amino acids. CDR1 and CDR2 (germline): SGHKS, YYEKEE (reference sequence). The V end lost 4 bases, the J end lost 5 bases, and 15 bases lay between the germline ends. CDR3 in amino acids: CASSVTDMTETQYF. The CDR3 bases are TGTGCCAGCAGCGTGACAGATATGACGGAGACCCAGTACTTC.

The rearrangement joins TRBV6-5 to TRBJ2-7, with a possible D match to TRBD1 (5 bases). The V end was cut by 2 bases, the J end by 2 bases, with 13 bases between. CDR1 is MNHEY, CDR2 SVGAGI, per germline. This CDR3 region has 15 residues. CDR3 in amino acids: CASSYGSGKTYEQYF. CDR3 DNA sequence: TGTGCCAGCAGTTACGGTTCAGGGAAGACCTACGAGCAGTACTTC.

This chain links TRBV2 with TRBJ2-3; 10 bases agree with TRBD2. This CDR3 has 14 residues. CDR1 and CDR2 from the germline V gene are SNHLY and FYNNEI. V dropped 6 bases and J dropped 6; count of bases not matched to a gene: 6. The CDR3 DNA follows: TGTGCCAGCAGCTTTAGCGGGAGGCCGGATACGCAGTATTTT. This gives the protein CASSFSGRPDTQYF.

The V and J genes are TRBV7-9 and TRBJ2-7, with 7 bases matching TRBD1. The junction had 4 bases not matched to a gene; V was cut back by 3 bases and J by 5 bases. CDR1 is SEHNR, CDR2 FQNEAQ, per germline (reference sequence). CDR3 length equals 13 residues. CDR3 in DNA: TGTGCCAGCAGCTTCTGGACAGGTCACGAGCAGTACTTC. Translating it yields CASSFWTGHEQYF. Full variable domain (rest looked up from reference TRBV7-9 and TRBJ2-7): DTGVSQNPRHKITKRGQNVTFRCDPISEHNRLYWYRQTLGQGPEFLTYFQNEAQLEKSRLLSDRFSAERPKGSFSTLEIQRTEQGDSAMYLCASSFWTGHEQYFGPGTRLTVT.

V is TRBV6-5 and J is TRBJ1-2, with 9 bases identical to TRBD1. In germline, CDR1 is MNHEY, CDR2 SVGAGI. The CDR3 is made up of 16 amino acids. J was trimmed by 2 bases and V by 2 bases; bases with no gene match: 6. Here the CDR3 reads CASSYTDRGENYGYTF. DNA for the CDR3: TGTGCCAGCAGTTACACGGACAGGGGCGAGAACTATGGCTACACCTTC.

This chain links TRBV28 with TRBJ1-2; D perhaps matches TRBD1 (5 bases). There are 13 residues in the CDR3. With 5 bases removed from V and 4 bases from J, the gap between germline ends came to 11 bases. Per germline, CDR1 MDHEN and CDR2 SYDVKM. As DNA, the CDR3 is TGTGCCAGCAGTCCTGGGGGGATCTATGGCTACACCTTC. Translating gives CASSPGGIYGYTF.

This clone was counted between two and nine times. The genes are TRBV3-1 (or the pseudogene TRBV3-2) and TRBJ1-1, with no clear D. The germline V and J ends were trimmed by 1 base and 9 bases, with 12 bases remaining between them. CDR1 is LGHDT, CDR2 YNNKEL, per germline (reference sequence). This CDR3 is built from 13 residues. The CDR3 DNA reads TGTGCCAGCAGCCAAGCAGGCAGACCTCAAGCTTTCTTT. Translating gives CASSQAGRPQAFF.

The chain recombines TRBV7-3 with TRBJ2-6; 10 nucleotides align to TRBD2. This CDR3 is built from 17 residues. The V segment lost 5 bases and the J segment 4 bases; nucleotides outside the gene matches: 8. Per germline, CDR1 SGHTA and CDR2 FQGTGA. The CDR3 loop is CASSQRGTSAGANVLTF. In DNA, the CDR3 is TGTGCCAGCAGCCAACGTGGGACTAGCGCCGGGGCCAACGTCCTGACTTTC.

The chain has TRBV10-3 and TRBJ1-1; D unresolved. Trimming cost V 0 bases and J 2 bases, with 13 bases left between them. The CDR3 has 16 amino acids. Germline V CDR1 and CDR2: ENHRY, SYGVKD. The CDR3 DNA reads TGTGCCATCAGTGAGTCGAAGGTGGGCAGCAACACTGAAGCTTTCTTT. This codes for CAISESKVGSNTEAFF.

The rearrangement uses TRBV6-1 and TRBJ1-2, with 10 bases identical to TRBD1. The CDR3 extends over 14 amino acids. Germline CDR1 reads MNHNS; CDR2 reads SASEGT. V gave up 1 base and J gave up 4 bases; unmatched junction bases: 0. CDR3 nucleotides: TGTGCCAGCAGTGAAGGGACAGGGGGCTATGGCTACACCTTC. This codes for CASSEGTGGYGYTF.